One sample yielded the 20 T cell receptor beta chains listed below, sequenced in a study of cytomegalovirus exposure and HLA in healthy donors. The study ran its PCR with 60 Vbeta and 13 Jbeta primers. The assay was immunoSEQ multiplex PCR, and TCRdb's table has in-frame clones only and misses some. There are just over 150,000 clones in the sample; roughly 81% occur only once, and 2.3% lies in the top ten. The sequenced sample was PBMCs. The receptors shown here come from a woman aged 18 to 35 in good health and CMV-seronegative.

Only one count was recorded for this clone. The chain combines TRBV6-1 with TRBJ2-7; TRBD1 aligns across 11 bases. V gave up 4 bases and J gave up 5 bases; unmatched junction bases: 1. In germline, CDR1 is MNHNS, CDR2 SASEGT. The CDR3 sequence is 13 residues long. The CDR3 DNA follows: TGTGCCAGCAGTGGGACAGGGGGCAACGAGCAGTACTTC. Translating gives CASSGTGGNEQYF.

This clone appeared a single time. A junction end diverges from the germline sequence, so it may reflect a read error. The chain joins TRBV7-9 to TRBJ2-7; D may be TRBD2 (6 bases). Per germline, CDR1 SEHNR and CDR2 FQNEAQ (reference sequence). There are 16 residues in the CDR3. The CDR3: CSSSLSGSGVQGRQYF. The CDR3 nucleotides read TGTTCCAGCAGCTTATCAGGATCGGGGGTGCAGGGACGGCAGTACTTC. The full variable domain, its missing parts supplied by reference TRBV7-9 and TRBJ2-7, is DTGVSQNPRHKITKRGQNVTFRCDPISEHNRLYWYRQTLGQGPEFLTYFQNEAQLEKSRLLSDRFSAERPKGSFSTLEIQRTEQGDSAMYLCSSSLSGSGVQGRQYFGPGTRLTVT.

The rearrangement links TRBV27 to TRBJ2-1; the match to TRBD2 covers 7 bases. The CDR3 totals 17 residues. The germline V gene has CDR1 MNHEY and CDR2 SMNVEV (reference sequence). Trimming took 3 bases from V and 9 from J; bases not matched to a gene: 17. CDR3 region: CASSFSRIGRESGEQFF. Here the CDR3 DNA reads TGTGCCAGCAGTTTCTCTCGGATTGGGCGGGAGAGCGGTGAGCAGTTCTTC.

About this clone: At one boundary the junction diverges from the germline segment, which might be a read error. The genes are TRBV7-9 and TRBJ2-7; 7 bases match TRBD2. The CDR3 has 12 amino acids. Germline V gives CDR1 SEHNR, CDR2 FQNEAQ (reference sequence). The CDR3 here is CSSSVTSAEQYF. The CDR3 DNA reads as TGTTCCAGCAGCGTTACTAGCGCCGAGCAGTACTTC.

The chain combines TRBV27 with TRBJ2-3, with TRBD1 as a possible D gene (5 bases). Trimming removed 4 bases from V and 2 bases from J, with 10 bases in between. Germline V CDR1 and CDR2: MNHEY, SMNVEV (reference sequence). There are 14 residues in the CDR3. CDR3 DNA: TGTGCCAGCAGTTCAGGGCTTAACACAGATACGCAGTATTTT. Amino acids: CASSSGLNTDTQYF.

The chain links TRBV30 to TRBJ2-6, with TRBD1 matching over 7 bases. Germline V lookup: CDR1 GTSNPN, CDR2 SVGIG (reference sequence). This CDR3 region has 16 residues. V lost 2 bases, J lost 2 bases, and 6 bases stayed unmatched. This CDR3 is CAWSLKGATGANVLTF. The CDR3 DNA sequence: TGTGCCTGGAGTCTAAAGGGGGCCACTGGGGCCAACGTCCTGACTTTC.

The chain employs TRBV10-3 and TRBJ2-7, with 10 bases that match TRBD1. Germline assignment: CDR1 ENHRY and CDR2 SYGVKD. V shed 2 bases, J shed 5 bases, and the junction held 3 bases outside the gene matches. This CDR3 has 14 amino acids. CDR3 sequence reads: CAISELGQGNEQYF. CDR3 sequence (DNA): TGTGCCATCAGTGAGCTGGGACAGGGGAACGAGCAGTACTTC.

The chain couples TRBV25-1 to TRBJ2-7, with TRBD2 as a possible D gene (6 bases). This CDR3 region has 13 residues. CDR1 MGHDK and CDR2 SYGVNS come from the germline V gene. Trimming took 6 bases from V and 0 from J, leaving 9 bases between them. CDR3 bases: TGTGCCAGCAGCCCCGGGGGCTCCTACGAGCAGTACTTC. It is translated as CASSPGGSYEQYF.

The CDR3 here is CASSLERGVTYEQYF. CDR3 DNA sequence: TGTGCCAGCAGCTTAGAGCGGGGGGTCACCTACGAGCAGTACTTC. V and J are TRBV7-9 and TRBJ2-7, with 9 positions matching TRBD2. Germline lookup yields CDR1 SEHNR and CDR2 FQNEAQ (reference sequence). This CDR3 is 15 amino acids long. J lost 2 bases, V lost 1 base, and 3 bases had no gene match.

This rearrangement joins TRBV27 to TRBJ1-2; 8 bases match TRBD1. This CDR3 region has 15 residues. After removal of 5 bases from V and 5 bases from J, the junction contained 10 bases not matched to a gene. Germline V gene sequence: CDR1 MNHEY, CDR2 SMNVEV (reference sequence). CDR3 loop: CASSPLDRVGYGYTF. Written as DNA, the CDR3 is TGTGCCAGCAGTCCATTGGACAGGGTCGGGTATGGCTACACCTTC.

The J gene is TRBJ2-6, the V gene TRBV5-1; D gene ambiguous. Germline V gives CDR1 SGHRS, CDR2 YFSETQ. This CDR3 region has 14 residues. V was pared by 4 bases and J by 3 bases, with 8 bases between. In nucleotides, the CDR3 is TGCGCCAGCAGCCTAGGCGGTGGGGCCAACGTCCTGACTTTC. Translation: CASSLGGGANVLTF.

The CDR3 sequence: CASSPFESSNSPLHF. In nucleotides, the CDR3 is TGTGCCAGCAGCCCGTTTGAGTCGTCTAATTCACCCCTCCACTTT. The chain employs TRBV7-6 and TRBJ1-6; no definite D call. The CDR3 is 15 amino acids. The ends were cut back, 5 bases at V and 6 bases at J, with 14 bases in the middle. The germline V gene encodes CDR1 SGHVS and CDR2 FNYEAQ.

This clone was detected once. The chain recombines TRBV4-1 with TRBJ1-5; unclear D gene. The CDR3 extends over 14 amino acids. With 5 bases removed from V and 0 bases from J, the gap between germline ends came to 8 bases. Germline V gene sequence: CDR1 MGHRA, CDR2 YSYEKL. The CDR3 protein is CASSEGYSNQPQHF. The CDR3 nucleotides are TGCGCCAGCAGCGAAGGTTATAGCAATCAGCCCCAGCATTTT.

This clone was observed a few times. This chain joins TRBV7-2 and TRBJ2-1; TRBD2 might be the D (7 bases). CDR1 and CDR2 (germline): SGHTA, FQGNSA. The V and J ends lost 5 bases and 0 bases respectively, with 17 bases between them. This CDR3 comprises 17 residues. CDR3: CASSPAGAGASYNEQFF. The CDR3 DNA sequence: TGTGCCAGCAGCCCAGCTGGGGCGGGGGCCTCCTACAATGAGCAGTTCTTC.

This clone was picked up one time. The J gene is TRBJ2-2, the V gene TRBV5-4; 8 bases line up with TRBD1. V shed 3 bases, J shed 6 bases, and the junction held 10 bases outside the gene matches. The CDR3 runs to 16 residues. Germline V gene sequence: CDR1 SGHNT, CDR2 YYREEE (reference sequence). The CDR3: CASSSGQGGRPGELFF. In nucleotides, the CDR3 is TGTGCCAGCAGCTCCGGACAGGGAGGACGTCCCGGGGAGCTGTTTTTT.

On this clone: One end of the junction fails to match germline, which may point to a read error. The gene calls are TRBV20-1 and TRBJ2-7, with unresolved D. The CDR3 contains 10 residues. Germline values: CDR1 DFQATT, CDR2 SNEGSKA (reference sequence). This CDR3 is CSAGNYGQYF. For the CDR3, the DNA is TGCAGTGCTGGTAACTACGGGCAGTACTTC.

The chain carries TRBV7-3 and TRBJ2-3; D gene ambiguous. Germline loops: CDR1 SGHTA, CDR2 FQGTGA. This CDR3 is 14 amino acids long. Trimming cost V 6 bases and J 1 base, with 11 bases left between them. As DNA, the CDR3 is TGTGCCAGCAGTTACCTCGCAGGCACAGATACGCAGTATTTT. It encodes CASSYLAGTDTQYF.

This chain connects TRBV25-1 to TRBJ2-7; tentatively, D is TRBD1 (6 bases). This CDR3 has 13 residues. Trimming left V 7 bases short and J 5 bases short, with 15 bases between. Looked up from germline, CDR1 is MGHDK and CDR2 is SYGVNS. The CDR3 reads CASNGQNTHEQYF. CDR3 bases: TGTGCCAGCAACGGACAGAATACCCACGAGCAGTACTTC.

This clone was detected a few times. This chain links TRBV27 with TRBJ1-2; perhaps TRBD1 as D (5 bases). Germline V gene lookup returns CDR1 MNHEY and CDR2 SMNVEV (reference sequence). V dropped 2 bases and J dropped 3 bases, with 13 bases sitting between them. This CDR3 comprises 15 residues. The CDR3 is CASSLAAARDYGYTF. In DNA, the CDR3 is TGTGCCAGCAGTTTAGCCGCGGCCAGGGACTATGGCTACACCTTC.

The chain has TRBV27 and TRBJ2-7, with 9 bases matching TRBD2. Germline V gene lookup returns CDR1 MNHEY and CDR2 SMNVEV (reference sequence). With V trimmed by 2 bases and J by 3 bases, 5 bases remained unmatched. The CDR3 has 15 residues. Here the CDR3 reads CASSLLAGTHYEQYF. In DNA form, the CDR3 reads TGTGCCAGCAGTTTACTAGCGGGGACCCACTACGAGCAGTACTTC.